The clone carrying this T cell receptor beta chain appeared a single time. This specimen comes from a study of blood T cell repertoires in COVID-19. At the level of the study: Nucleic acid was either cDNA or gDNA, and it came from T cells, B-cell-depleted T cells, or PBMCs.

Original analysis: The assay estimated nucleated cells by amplifying reference gene primers. Sequencing was performed with immunoSEQ multiplex PCR; in TCRdb, only in-frame clones are kept and a portion is missing. V and J calls plus clone size are reproduced from that table; the DNA served to infer D and trimming. Among about 33,000 clones, more than 80% were seen once, and the ten largest hold 7% to 8.5%. The CDR3 runs to 10 residues. The TCR comes from a human donor in a cohort sampled during active COVID-19. The chain is built from TRBV12-2 and TRBJ1-2; the listed D gene, TRBD1, was not tested against the DNA. TRBV12-2 constitutes a pseudogene. The sequenced material came from peripheral blood. CDR3 amino acids: CASRGQGYTF. CDR3 nucleotides: TGTGCAAGTCGCGGACAGGGTTACACCTTC.